This T cell receptor beta chain was identified during a study of T cell responses to AZD1222 COVID-19 vaccine. Overall study findings and caveats: Every sample of the repertoires postdated the peak T cell response. Along spike, vaccine-associated CD4 TCRs were found throughout, with dominance at 160-218 and 743-854.

On this clone: The antigen is undetermined.

Produced via immunoSEQ multiplex PCR; TCRdb's table is partial and in-frame only. The table has some 150,000 clones, 70% to 90% seen once. This CDR3 has 17 amino acids. V shed 7 bases, J shed 3 bases, and the junction held 16 bases outside the gene matches. Germline CDR1 is MDHEN and CDR2 is SYDVKM. The chain carries TRBV28 and TRBJ2-5, with 8 bases matching TRBD2. The sequence was obtained from an adult who received the MenACWY meningococcal vaccine as a control. The source was peripheral blood, collected 28 days after the second dose of the MenACWY control vaccine. CDR3 sequence: CASTSLPRTSKKETQYF. For the CDR3, the DNA is TGTGCCAGCACCTCCCTGCCACGGACTAGCAAGAAAGAGACCCAGTACTTC.